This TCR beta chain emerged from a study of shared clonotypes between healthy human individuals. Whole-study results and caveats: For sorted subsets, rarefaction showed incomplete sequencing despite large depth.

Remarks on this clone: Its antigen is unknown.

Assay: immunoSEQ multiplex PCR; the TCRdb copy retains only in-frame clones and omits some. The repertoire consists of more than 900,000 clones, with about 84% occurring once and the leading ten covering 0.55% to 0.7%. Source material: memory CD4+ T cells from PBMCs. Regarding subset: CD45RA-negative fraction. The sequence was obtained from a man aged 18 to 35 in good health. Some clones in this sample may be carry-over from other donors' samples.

CDR3 bases: TGCGCCAGCAGCCCCTCTGGGGGGAACACCGGGGAGCTGTTTTTT. This gives the protein CASSPSGGNTGELFF. The chain carries TRBV4-1 and TRBJ2-2; D tentatively fits TRBD1 or TRBD2 (5 bases each). Germline V gives CDR1 MGHRA, CDR2 YSYEKL. V was shortened by 4 bases and J by 1 base, with 10 bases between the two germline ends. This CDR3 has 15 residues.